This record covers a single T cell receptor (beta chain). The ends were cut back, 4 bases at V and 4 bases at J, with 10 bases in the middle. Germline V gene sequence: CDR1 WNHNN, CDR2 SYGVQD (reference sequence). This CDR3 contains 13 residues. The data are from a study of spatial heterogeneity in lung cancer. About the study: A total of approximately 69 untreated early-stage non-small cell lung cancer patients served as donors.

Time point specified: blood at routine non-recurrence follow-up after resection. Unsorted tumor, nontumor lung tissue or cryopreserved PBMC supplied the whole RNA. TCRdb passed the 5' RACE reads through MiXCR, listing each CDR3 protein once. The table shows around 110,000 distinct CDR3 sequences, with less than 15% occurring only once. This TCR was sampled from a male donor with early-stage non-small cell lung cancer. The chain joins TRBV10-1 to TRBJ2-5; possibly TRBD2 for D (7 bases). This sample comprised PBMCs, obtained at follow-up. CDR3 sequence (DNA): TGCGCCAGCAGTGCGGGGGGCTTAGAGACCCAGTACTTC. Translated: CASSAGGLETQYF.